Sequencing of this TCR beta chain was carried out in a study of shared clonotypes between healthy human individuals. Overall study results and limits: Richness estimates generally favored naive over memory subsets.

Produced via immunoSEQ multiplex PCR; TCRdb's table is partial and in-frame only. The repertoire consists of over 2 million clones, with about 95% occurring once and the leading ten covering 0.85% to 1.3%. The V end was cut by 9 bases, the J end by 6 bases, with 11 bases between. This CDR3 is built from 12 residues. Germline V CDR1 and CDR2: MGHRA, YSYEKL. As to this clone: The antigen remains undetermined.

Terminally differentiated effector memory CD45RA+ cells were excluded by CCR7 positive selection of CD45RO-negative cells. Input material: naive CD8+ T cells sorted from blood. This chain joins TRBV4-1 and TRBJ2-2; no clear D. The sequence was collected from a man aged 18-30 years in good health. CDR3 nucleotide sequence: TGCGCCAGTAGTAAGTCGTCCGGGGAGCTGTTTTTT. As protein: CASSKSSGELFF.